The 28 T cell receptor beta chains listed next were all sequenced from one sample in a study of T cell responses to AZD1222 COVID-19 vaccine. Profiled with immunoSEQ multiplex PCR; TCRdb holds only in-frame clones, not every one. The sample holds some 200,000 clones, more than 85% seen once. Sample: peripheral blood, taken on day 0 of MenACWY control vaccination. These receptors originate from an adult in good health.

This chain joins TRBV30 and TRBJ2-7; the match to TRBD1 covers 10 bases. The CDR3 consists of 13 residues. Trimming at V came to 1 base and at J to 9 bases, leaving 6 bases not matched to a gene. Germline V gene lookup returns CDR1 GTSNPN and CDR2 SVGIG (reference sequence). The CDR3 DNA is TGTGCCTGGAGTGGGACAGGGGGTGGATGGCAGTACTTC. Encoded protein: CAWSGTGGGWQYF.

V and J are TRBV4-1 and TRBJ2-7; possibly TRBD2 for D (7 bases). The CDR3 covers 16 residues. Germline assignment: CDR1 MGHRA and CDR2 YSYEKL. Trimming pared 0 bases from V and 1 base from J, leaving 13 bases between. The CDR3: CASSQEGGAVSYEQYF. As DNA, the CDR3 is TGCGCCAGCAGCCAAGAGGGGGGGGCTGTATCCTACGAGCAGTACTTC.

This clone is a singleton in its sample. The chain is built from TRBV15 and TRBJ1-1, with D perhaps TRBD1 (5 bases). Per the germline V gene, CDR1 is LNHNV and CDR2 is YYDKDF (reference sequence). The germline V and J ends were trimmed by 5 bases and 3 bases, with 19 bases remaining between them. The CDR3 consists of 16 residues. The CDR3 bases are TGTGCCACCAGCGGCCAAGGCGCCCCAGGGTACACTGAAGCTTTCTTT. It yields the protein CATSGQGAPGYTEAFF.

This chain links TRBV3-1 (or the pseudogene TRBV3-2) with TRBJ1-2; D gene unclear. The germline CDR1 and CDR2 sequences are LGHDT and YNNKEL (reference sequence). The germline V and J ends were trimmed by 0 bases and 3 bases, with 14 bases remaining between them. This CDR3 has 16 amino acids. CDR3 DNA sequence: TGTGCCAGCAGCCAAGAATCGGCGGCAAACTACTATGGCTACACCTTC. Protein: CASSQESAANYYGYTF.

V and J are TRBV19 and TRBJ2-5; 8 bases match TRBD2. J gave up 5 bases and V 0 bases, and 8 bases lay outside the gene matches. The V gene's germline CDR1 is LNHDA and CDR2 SQIVND (reference sequence). The CDR3 totals 16 residues. CDR3 coding DNA: TGTGCCAGTAGTATAGAAGCTAGCGGGTTGGGGGAGACCCAGTACTTC. This gives the protein CASSIEASGLGETQYF.

The chain uses TRBV12-3 or TRBV12-4 and TRBJ1-1, with unresolved D. This CDR3 spans 13 amino acids. V dropped 1 base and J dropped 7 bases, with 10 bases sitting between them. CDR3 amino acids: CASSLVGGLEAFF. The CDR3 DNA follows: TGTGCCAGCAGTTTAGTGGGCGGCCTTGAAGCTTTCTTT.

The chain employs TRBV5-1 and TRBJ2-2; TRBD2 might be the D (5 bases). The CDR3 is 15 residues long. Per the germline V gene, CDR1 is SGHRS and CDR2 is YFSETQ. Trimming cost V 3 bases and J 4 bases, with 13 bases left between them. The CDR3 bases are TGCGCCAGCAGCTATCAGATTGGACTCACCGGGGAGCTGTTTTTT. Its translation: CASSYQIGLTGELFF.

V and J are TRBV6-1 and TRBJ1-3, with D unresolved. The CDR3 is 14 amino acids. Germline V gene lookup returns CDR1 MNHNS and CDR2 SASEGT. Trimming stripped 7 bases from V and 4 bases from J, with 14 bases between. In DNA, the CDR3 is TGTGCCAGCACACGGGGAGCGGGGGGAAACACCATATATTTT. The encoded protein is CASTRGAGGNTIYF.

This chain joins TRBV6-6 and TRBJ1-2; 7 positions match TRBD1. J was trimmed by 5 bases and V by 5 bases; bases with no gene match: 8. This CDR3 comprises 14 residues. The germline V gene encodes CDR1 MNHNY and CDR2 SVGAGI (reference sequence). The CDR3 region is CASSGSGQKYGYTF. Here the CDR3 DNA reads TGTGCCAGCAGTGGGTCGGGACAGAAGTATGGCTACACCTTC.

V is TRBV5-1 and J is TRBJ1-1; D unclear. V shed 1 base and J shed 1 base, with 2 bases lying between them. CDR3 size: 12 residues. CDR1 and CDR2 (germline): SGHRS, YFSETQ. The CDR3 loop reads CASSLPNTEAFF. DNA for the CDR3: TGCGCCAGCAGCTTGCCGAACACTGAAGCTTTCTTT. The whole variable domain, remainder taken from reference TRBV5-1 and TRBJ1-1, is KAGVTQTPRYLIKTRGQQVTLSCSPISGHRSVSWYQQTPGQGLQFLFEYFSETQRNKGNFPGRFSGRQFSNSRSEMNVSTLELGDSALYLCASSLPNTEAFFGQGTRLTVV.

The rearrangement joins TRBV27 to TRBJ1-2, with TRBD1 identical over 7 bases. J was trimmed by 1 base and V by 0 bases; bases with no gene match: 8. There are 17 residues in the CDR3. Germline V gene sequence: CDR1 MNHEY, CDR2 SMNVEV (reference sequence). The CDR3 loop is CASSLSRRPGGNYGYTF. The CDR3 DNA is TGTGCCAGCAGTTTATCACGACGCCCAGGGGGTAACTATGGCTACACCTTC.

V and J are TRBV5-1 and TRBJ1-2; D not resolved. Germline V lookup: CDR1 SGHRS, CDR2 YFSETQ. Trimming shortened V by 0 bases and J by 8 bases, and 14 bases separated the two germline ends. CDR3 size: 14 residues. CDR3 loop: CASSLEAAGRGYTF. The CDR3, as DNA: TGCGCCAGCAGCTTGGAAGCTGCCGGACGAGGCTACACCTTC.

As regards this clone: Additional DNA sequences in this sample encode the identical CDR3. V and J are TRBV19 and TRBJ1-3; no clear D gene. Trimming took 4 bases from V and 1 from J, leaving 8 bases between them. Germline V gene data show CDR1 as LNHDA and CDR2 as SQIVND (reference sequence). There are 14 residues in the CDR3. In nucleotides, the CDR3 is TGTGCCAGTAGTACAGGCTCATCTGGAAACACCATATATTTT. Translating it yields CASSTGSSGNTIYF.

This clone appeared once. This chain joins TRBV29-1 and TRBJ1-3; no definite D call. V dropped 3 bases and J dropped 0 bases, with 18 bases sitting between them. Germline-derived CDR1 and CDR2 are SQVTM and ANQGSEA. CDR3 length equals 17 residues. The CDR3 sequence is CSVDFTDPKSSGNTIYF. CDR3 in DNA: TGCAGCGTTGATTTCACCGACCCTAAGAGCTCTGGAAACACCATATATTTT.

CDR3 region: CASSLVGDSVFF. Written as DNA, the CDR3 is TGTGCCAGCAGTTTAGTAGGCGACAGTGTGTTCTTC. This chain uses TRBV27 with TRBJ2-1; maybe TRBD1 (5 bases). V lost 2 bases and J lost 15, with 14 bases in between. Germline V gene lookup returns CDR1 MNHEY and CDR2 SMNVEV (reference sequence). CDR3 size: 12 residues.

The chain couples TRBV10-2 to TRBJ1-4; D is ambiguous. Germline V CDR1 and CDR2: WSHSY, SAAADI. The V end was cut by 0 bases, the J end by 7 bases, with 12 bases between. The CDR3 is 15 residues long. CDR3 sequence: CASSESPGLSEKLFF. The CDR3 DNA sequence: TGCGCCAGCAGTGAGTCCCCAGGTCTAAGTGAAAAACTGTTTTTT.

CDR3 loop: CASSWLGTDLYEQYF. In nucleotides, the CDR3 is TGTGCCAGCAGTTGGTTAGGGACAGACCTCTACGAGCAGTACTTC. J is TRBJ2-7 and V is TRBV27, with 7 bases lining up with TRBD1. Germline loops: CDR1 MNHEY, CDR2 SMNVEV (reference sequence). The CDR3 is 15 amino acids. V lost 4 bases to trimming and J lost 3 bases; unmatched junction nucleotides: 9.

This sequence joins TRBV19 and TRBJ1-5; D gene ambiguous. Germline V lookup: CDR1 LNHDA, CDR2 SQIVND (reference sequence). The CDR3 runs to 15 residues. The V end was cut by 3 bases, the J end by 1 base, with 10 bases between. The CDR3: CASSIWSMSNQPQHF. In DNA form, the CDR3 reads TGTGCCAGTAGTATTTGGAGTATGAGCAATCAGCCCCAGCATTTT. Complete variable domain (other parts from reference TRBV19 and TRBJ1-5): DGGITQSPKYLFRKEGQNVTLSCEQNLNHDAMYWYRQDPGQGLRLIYYSQIVNDFQKGDIAEGYSVSREKKESFPLTVTSAQKNPTAFYLCASSIWSMSNQPQHFGDGTRLSIL.

This clone was recorded a few times. The chain joins TRBV19 to TRBJ1-1; 9 nucleotides agree with TRBD1. CDR1 and CDR2 (germline): LNHDA, SQIVND (reference sequence). The CDR3 covers 13 residues. Trimming at V came to 7 bases and at J to 11 bases, leaving 11 bases not matched to a gene. CDR3 sequence: CASNYRGLRYAFF. The CDR3 DNA reads as TGTGCCAGTAATTACAGGGGGCTACGGTATGCTTTCTTT.

Only one count was recorded for this clone. The chain is built from TRBV6-5 and TRBJ2-1; 11 bases fit TRBD2. The CDR3 is 15 amino acids. Germline V gene data show CDR1 as MNHEY and CDR2 as SVGAGI. V was clipped by 0 bases and J by 10 bases; unmatched bases: 5. CDR3: CASSYSALAGGEQFF. CDR3 bases: TGTGCCAGCAGTTACTCTGCTCTAGCGGGGGGCGAGCAGTTCTTC.

This chain connects TRBV28 to TRBJ2-3; D uncertain. Trimming pared 7 bases from V and 5 bases from J, leaving 10 bases between. This CDR3 is 12 amino acids long. CDR1 is MDHEN and CDR2 is SYDVKM in the germline V gene. The CDR3 DNA sequence: TGTGCCAGCAAATCCTGGGGAGATACGCAGTATTTT. Translation: CASKSWGDTQYF.

This chain links TRBV7-2 with TRBJ2-5; D not resolved. The CDR3 has 12 amino acids. Germline loops: CDR1 SGHTA, CDR2 FQGNSA. Trimming took off 5 bases at V and 5 bases at J, with 9 bases between the two ends. CDR3 protein: CASSPTMETQYF. The CDR3 DNA is TGTGCCAGCAGCCCCACAATGGAGACCCAGTACTTC.

This chain joins TRBV18 and TRBJ2-7; a possible D gene is TRBD2 (6 bases). There are 16 residues in the CDR3. The V end was cut by 3 bases, the J end by 0 bases, with 15 bases between. Germline CDR1 is KGHSH and CDR2 is LQKENI. The CDR3 reads CASSPFLTGSSYEQYF. DNA for the CDR3: TGTGCCAGCTCACCTTTCCTGACCGGGAGCTCCTACGAGCAGTACTTC.

This clone was picked up a small number of times. The CDR3 spells CASSTAGQPGREQYF. The CDR3 region has the DNA TGTGCCAGCAGCACCGCGGGACAGCCGGGACGCGAGCAGTACTTC. The chain has TRBV6-6 and TRBJ2-7; weak D call: TRBD1 (7 bases). The germline CDR1 and CDR2 sequences are MNHNY and SVGAGI (reference sequence). The CDR3 loop spans 15 amino acids. V was cut by 6 bases and J by 6 bases, with 21 bases left in between.

The rearrangement uses TRBV6-2 or TRBV6-3 and TRBJ1-6; TRBD1 aligns across 7 bases. The CDR3 runs to 16 residues. Germline V gene data show CDR1 as MNHEY and CDR2 as SVGEGT. The V segment lost 2 bases and the J segment 10 bases; nucleotides outside the gene matches: 11. This chain's CDR3 is CASSYRRQGSGSPLHF. In DNA form, the CDR3 reads TGTGCCAGCAGTTACCGTCGACAGGGATCGGGCTCACCCCTCCACTTT.

The chain links TRBV11-2 to TRBJ1-1; 10 positions match TRBD1. Trimming at V came to 5 bases and at J to 7 bases, leaving 4 bases not matched to a gene. The CDR3 runs 13 residues. Looked up from germline, CDR1 is SGHAT and CDR2 is FQNNGV. CDR3 coding DNA: TGTGCCAGCAGCCCGACAGGGGGCGGTGAAGCTTTCTTT. Translation: CASSPTGGGEAFF.

CDR3 DNA sequence: TGTGCCAGCAGCCCCGCCGGGACAGAAGCTAACTATGGCTACACCTTC. Translating it yields CASSPAGTEANYGYTF. The J gene is TRBJ1-2, the V gene TRBV7-9; 7 nucleotides agree with TRBD1. The V segment lost 5 bases and the J segment 0 bases; nucleotides outside the gene matches: 9. Germline V gene lookup returns CDR1 SEHNR and CDR2 FQNEAQ (reference sequence). There are 16 residues in the CDR3.

This rearrangement joins TRBV6-2 or TRBV6-3 to TRBJ1-6; D is possibly TRBD1 (5 bases). V was trimmed by 6 bases and J by 7 bases, leaving 19 bases between them. The CDR3 has 16 residues. Germline V lookup: CDR1 MNHEY, CDR2 SVGEGT. The CDR3 protein is CASSSPHGGPNSPLHF. Written as DNA, the CDR3 is TGTGCCAGCAGCTCCCCTCATGGGGGTCCGAATTCACCCCTCCACTTT.